A selection of T cell receptor beta chains follows, all from one sample in a study of cytomegalovirus exposure and HLA in healthy donors. Measured with immunoSEQ multiplex PCR; TCRdb has only the in-frame clones, and not every one. The sample gives around 260,000 clones, about 80% of which show up once; about 0.3% is in the top ten. What was sequenced was PBMCs. These receptors all come from a girl aged 2-10 years in good health and CMV-seronegative. The CDR3 runs from the conserved cysteine through the conserved F or W. The D gene is left open where the match is weak. The size entry is marked missing in some rows and otherwise reads once, few, many or a size class.

J | V | D | size | DNA | CDR3
TRBJ1-1 | TRBV10-1 | TRBD1 | - | TGCGCCAGCAGTGATGGGGACAGTAGCGGTGAAGCTTTCTTT | CASSDGDSSGEAFF
TRBJ1-1 | TRBV28 | TRBD1 | - | TGTGCCAGCAGTCCCACCCCTGGACAGGTGACAACTGAAGCTTTCTTT | CASSPTPGQVTTEAFF
TRBJ2-1 | TRBV7-7 | TRBD2 | - | TGTGCCAGCAGCTTAGATCTAGCGGGGGGAGATGAGCAGTTCTTC | CASSLDLAGGDEQFF
TRBJ2-4 | TRBV6-5 | - | - | TGTGCCAGCAGTTACGCGTCGACTAAAAACATTCAGTACTTC | CASSYASTKNIQYF
TRBJ1-3 | TRBV28 | - | - | TGTGCCAGCAGTTCACCAGGGGTATCAGGAAACACCATATATTTT | CASSSPGVSGNTIYF
TRBJ2-7 | TRBV10-3 | TRBD1 | few | TGTGCCATCAGTGAGTCCGCGCCCAGACAGGGGTACGAGCAGTACTTC | CAISESAPRQGYEQYF
TRBJ1-4 | TRBV6-5 | - | once | TGTGCCAGCAGTCGAGCCGGGGCAACTAATGAAAAACTGTTTTTT | CASSRAGATNEKLFF
TRBJ1-5 | TRBV19 | - | - | TGTGCCAGTAGTAGTGAGGGAATTAGCAATCAGCCCCAGCATTTT | CASSSEGISNQPQHF
TRBJ2-1 | TRBV6-8 | - | few | TGTGCCAGCAGGATACTAACAAAGCGGACAGACAATGAGCAGTTCTTC | CASRILTKRTDNEQFF
TRBJ1-2 | TRBV2 | - | - | TGTGCCAGCACAGGGTTTCGTGGCTACACCTTC | CASTGFRGYTF
TRBJ2-7 | TRBV28 | TRBD1 | - | TGTGCCAGCAGTGAAGGACAGGGTGCGGGCGAGCAGTACTTC | CASSEGQGAGEQYF
TRBJ1-1 | TRBV7-9 | - | - | TGTGCCAGCAGCTTATTGAGGTCAGAGGGTTTCGACTCTGAAGCTTTCTTT | CASSLLRSEGFDSEAFF
TRBJ2-1 | TRBV5-1 | - | - | TGCGCCAGCAGATACAACAATGAGCAGTTCTTC | CASRYNNEQFF
TRBJ2-7 | TRBV5-4 | TRBD1 | - | TGTGCCAGCAGCTTGGTGGGACAGCTCCACGAGCAGTACTTC | CASSLVGQLHEQYF
TRBJ2-1 | TRBV27 | TRBD2 | - | TGTGCCAGCAGTTCCCGACTAGCGGGAGTACTCTCCTACAATGAGCAGTTCTTC | CASSSRLAGVLSYNEQFF
TRBJ2-3 | TRBV6-6 | TRBD2 | - | TGTGCCAGCAGTTTAAAACTAGCGGGGTTTCTGGATACGCAGTATTTT | CASSLKLAGFLDTQYF
TRBJ2-7 | TRBV19 | - | - | TGTGCCAGTAGTATTCGAGGGGAGGTGCACGAGCAGTACTTC | CASSIRGEVHEQYF
TRBJ1-5 | TRBV28 | - | - | TGTGCCAGCAGTCTCTTCGGTAGCAATCAGCCCCAGCATTTT | CASSLFGSNQPQHF
TRBJ2-7 | TRBV29-1 | TRBD1 | - | TGCAGCGTTGAAGATCCTCGGACAGGGGCCCGCGAGCAGTACTTC | CSVEDPRTGAREQYF
TRBJ1-1 | TRBV27 | - | - | TGTGCCACTCGAAAGGAGGGGAACACTGAAGCTTTCTTT | CATRKEGNTEAFF
TRBJ2-1 | TRBV4-1 | - | - | TGCGCCAGCAGCCAAGGAAGGAGGGGGCGGCGGGACAATGAGCAGTTCTTC | CASSQGRRGRRDNEQFF
TRBJ1-4 | TRBV4-2 | TRBD1 | - | TGTGCCAGCAGCCAAGGACAGGGGTTTATTGAAAAACTGTTTTTT | CASSQGQGFIEKLFF
TRBJ2-7 | TRBV13 | TRBD1 | - | TGTGCCAGCAGCTTCCCCGGGACAGGACCCGACGAGCAGTACTTC | CASSFPGTGPDEQYF